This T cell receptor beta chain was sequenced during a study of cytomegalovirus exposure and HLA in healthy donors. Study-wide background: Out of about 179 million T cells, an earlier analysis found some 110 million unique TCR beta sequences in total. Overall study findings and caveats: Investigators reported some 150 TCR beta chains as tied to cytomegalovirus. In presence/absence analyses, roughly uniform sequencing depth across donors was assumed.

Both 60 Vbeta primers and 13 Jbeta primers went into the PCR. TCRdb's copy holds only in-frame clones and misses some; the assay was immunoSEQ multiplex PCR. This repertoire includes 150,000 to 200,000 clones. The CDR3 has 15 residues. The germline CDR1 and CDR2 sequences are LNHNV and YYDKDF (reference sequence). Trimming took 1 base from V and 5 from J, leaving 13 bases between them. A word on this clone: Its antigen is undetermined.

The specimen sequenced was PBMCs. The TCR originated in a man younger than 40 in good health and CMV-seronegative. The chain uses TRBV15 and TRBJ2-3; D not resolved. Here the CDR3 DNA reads TGTGCCACCAGCAGAGCAACCGAGCGCCGAGATACGCAGTATTTT. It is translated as CATSRATERRDTQYF.